This TCR beta chain comes out of a study of blood T cells in healthy people across ages. A sample-barcoded 5' primer and a J-beta primer mix were used in a second PCR of about 7 to 11 cycles. In TCRdb, the 5' RACE reads were re-called with MiXCR into one record per CDR3 protein. This sample carries 910,000 or so distinct CDR3 sequences, just over 50% of them seen once, and the ten largest clones take over 20%. This clonotype has a handful of counts. Its specificity is not known. The CDR3 runs to 16 residues. CDR1 is MNHEY and CDR2 is SVGEGT in the germline V gene. Study outcomes and limitations: Diversity estimates from one million T cells were considered underestimates. As naive T cell percentage varied, TCR beta diversity correlated strongly with it.

This clonotype was sampled from a woman aged 60-75 years in good health. This chain joins TRBV6-2 or TRBV6-3 and TRBJ2-5, with a tentative D call TRBD2 (5 bases). The J call may be mistaken, given a closer DNA end match to TRBJ2-7. Specimen: blood. The CDR3 spells CASSGDDYFLPHEQYF. CDR3 nucleotide sequence: TGTGCCAGCAGCGGTGATGACTACTTTCTACCCCACGAGCAGTACTTC.